This is a list of T cell receptor beta chains from one sample in a study of T cells in Graves' hyperthyroidism and ophthalmopathy. In TCRdb, the multiplex PCR reads were re-called with MiXCR into one record per CDR3 protein. The table shows under 350,000 distinct CDR3 sequences, with around a sixth occurring only once. What was sequenced was blood. The receptors derive from a woman between 50 and 59 years old with Graves' hyperthyroidism. Each CDR3 is given with its conserved first and last residue. Fields, in order: V gene, J gene, D gene, clone size, CDR3 DNA, CDR3 protein. The D gene is left open where the match is weak. Not all rows give a size; the values are once, few, many and, for expanded clones, a class.

v_gene: TRBV2; j_gene: TRBJ2-7; d_gene: NA; abundance: many; CDR3nt: TGTGCCAGCAGTGACAACTACGAGCAGTACTTC; CDR3aa: CASSDNYEQYF
v_gene: TRBV5-1; j_gene: TRBJ1-3; d_gene: NA; abundance: few; CDR3nt: TGCGCCAGCAGCTTGGCAGGGGCGGGAAACACCATATATTTT; CDR3aa: CASSLAGAGNTIYF
v_gene: TRBV20-1; j_gene: TRBJ2-7; d_gene: TRBD2; abundance: few; CDR3nt: TGCAGTGCCGGGCGGGGGAGCTCCTACGAGCAGTACTTC; CDR3aa: CSAGRGSSYEQYF
v_gene: TRBV10-2; j_gene: TRBJ2-6; d_gene: NA; abundance: NA; CDR3nt: TGCGCCAGCAGTGAGACAGCTGGGGCCAACGTCCTGACTTTC; CDR3aa: CASSETAGANVLTF
v_gene: TRBV28; j_gene: TRBJ2-7; d_gene: NA; abundance: few; CDR3nt: TGTGCCAGCAGTAGAGGGACTCCGCGAGAGGGAGAGCAGTACTTC; CDR3aa: CASSRGTPREGEQYF
v_gene: TRBV3-1; j_gene: TRBJ2-2; d_gene: TRBD1; abundance: few; CDR3nt: TGTGCCAGCAGCCAAGCCGACAGGGTAGCCGGGGAGCTGTTTTTT; CDR3aa: CASSQADRVAGELFF
v_gene: TRBV20-1; j_gene: TRBJ2-3; d_gene: NA; abundance: many; CDR3nt: TGCAGTGCTAGAAGTGGGGATACGCAGTATTTT; CDR3aa: CSARSGDTQYF
v_gene: TRBV7-9; j_gene: TRBJ2-1; d_gene: NA; abundance: many; CDR3nt: TGTGCCAGCAGCTTAGCCCTGGCGGGAATGAATGAGCAGTTCTTC; CDR3aa: CASSLALAGMNEQFF
v_gene: TRBV29-1; j_gene: TRBJ2-5; d_gene: TRBD2; abundance: NA; CDR3nt: TGCAGCGTTGAAGGACTAGCGGGGGGAGAGACCCAGTACTTC; CDR3aa: CSVEGLAGGETQYF
v_gene: TRBV10-1; j_gene: TRBJ1-1; d_gene: NA; abundance: many; CDR3nt: TGCGCCAGCAGTGAGGGGGGGGGATGGACTGAAGCTTTCTTT; CDR3aa: CASSEGGGWTEAFF
v_gene: TRBV19; j_gene: TRBJ2-7; d_gene: TRBD2; abundance: NA; CDR3nt: TGTGCCAGTAGTTTGCGGGGGGGCACAGCCTACGAGCAGTACTTC; CDR3aa: CASSLRGGTAYEQYF
v_gene: TRBV5-5; j_gene: TRBJ1-4; d_gene: NA; abundance: NA; CDR3nt: TGTGCCAGCAGCGTCGTCGGGTCCGAGGAACTGTTTTTT; CDR3aa: CASSVVGSEELFF
v_gene: TRBV28; j_gene: TRBJ2-5; d_gene: TRBD1; abundance: few; CDR3nt: TGTGCCAGCCATCAGGGGGCGCGGTGGAAAGAGACCCAGTACTTC; CDR3aa: CASHQGARWKETQYF
v_gene: TRBV11-2; j_gene: TRBJ2-3; d_gene: TRBD1; abundance: NA; CDR3nt: TGTGCCGGCAGCGCCGGTGGGACAGGGGTTCCAGATACGCAGTATTTT; CDR3aa: CAGSAGGTGVPDTQYF
v_gene: TRBV20-1; j_gene: TRBJ2-7; d_gene: TRBD2; abundance: NA; CDR3nt: TGCAGTGCTAGGGGCGGGAGTAAGTCCTACGAGCAGTACTTC; CDR3aa: CSARGGSKSYEQYF
v_gene: TRBV5-1; j_gene: TRBJ2-1; d_gene: NA; abundance: many; CDR3nt: TGCGCCAGCAGCGAAGGGACGGACTACAATGAGCAGTTCTTC; CDR3aa: CASSEGTDYNEQFF
v_gene: TRBV6-1; j_gene: TRBJ2-3; d_gene: TRBD1; abundance: many; CDR3nt: TGTGCCAGCAACCTCGACAGGGTCCCTAGCACAGATACGCAGTATTTT; CDR3aa: CASNLDRVPSTDTQYF
v_gene: TRBV12-3/TRBV12-4; j_gene: TRBJ1-2; d_gene: TRBD1; abundance: NA; CDR3nt: TGTGCCACCGCCGAGACAGGGCCTACTAACTATGGCTACACCTTC; CDR3aa: CATAETGPTNYGYTF
v_gene: TRBV15; j_gene: TRBJ2-3; d_gene: TRBD2; abundance: NA; CDR3nt: TGTGCCACCAGCGGCCTTGGGGAGGGCGGCACAGATACGCAGTATTTT; CDR3aa: CATSGLGEGGTDTQYF
v_gene: TRBV5-1; j_gene: TRBJ1-2; d_gene: TRBD1; abundance: many; CDR3nt: TGCGCCAGCAGCCGGGGGACAGGGGGAGAGAACTATGGCTACACCTTC; CDR3aa: CASSRGTGGENYGYTF
v_gene: TRBV7-2; j_gene: TRBJ2-2; d_gene: TRBD2; abundance: NA; CDR3nt: TGTGCCAGCAGCTTTCAAGCGGGGGTAAACACCGGGGAGCTGTTTTTT; CDR3aa: CASSFQAGVNTGELFF
v_gene: TRBV10-3; j_gene: TRBJ1-1; d_gene: TRBD1; abundance: NA; CDR3nt: TGTGCCATCAGGACAGGGGGCACTGAAGCTTTCTTT; CDR3aa: CAIRTGGTEAFF
v_gene: TRBV6-2/TRBV6-3; j_gene: TRBJ1-3; d_gene: TRBD1; abundance: few; CDR3nt: TGTGCCAGCACCAACACAGGGGATGCTGGAAACACCATATATTTT; CDR3aa: CASTNTGDAGNTIYF
v_gene: TRBV5-6; j_gene: TRBJ1-6; d_gene: NA; abundance: NA; CDR3nt: TGTGCCAGCAGCGTAAACAGGGCATCTCTTATCGCACCCCTCCACTTT; CDR3aa: CASSVNRASLIAPLHF
v_gene: TRBV30; j_gene: TRBJ1-5; d_gene: NA; abundance: many; CDR3nt: TGTGCCTGGAGTAGGGACGTCGGACCCTATAGCAATCAGCCCCAGCATTTT; CDR3aa: CAWSRDVGPYSNQPQHF
v_gene: TRBV6-2/TRBV6-3; j_gene: TRBJ2-2; d_gene: NA; abundance: many; CDR3nt: TGTGCCAGCAGTTACTCAGAGTACTCACGGACCGGGGAGCTGTTTTTT; CDR3aa: CASSYSEYSRTGELFF
v_gene: TRBV18; j_gene: TRBJ2-3; d_gene: NA; abundance: many; CDR3nt: TGTGCCACAACTTACGACTCCAGCACAGATACGCAGTATTTT; CDR3aa: CATTYDSSTDTQYF
v_gene: TRBV9; j_gene: TRBJ1-4; d_gene: NA; abundance: few; CDR3nt: TGTGCCAGCAGCACGGACGGGACACCGGAAAAACTGTTTTTT; CDR3aa: CASSTDGTPEKLFF
v_gene: TRBV7-9; j_gene: TRBJ2-2; d_gene: NA; abundance: many; CDR3nt: TGTGCCAGCAGCTTCCCCGGGGAGCTGTTTTTT; CDR3aa: CASSFPGELFF
v_gene: TRBV28; j_gene: TRBJ2-7; d_gene: NA; abundance: NA; CDR3nt: TGTGCCAGCAGCGCCGACCGGAGCTCCTACGAGCAGTACTTC; CDR3aa: CASSADRSSYEQYF